This record looks at one T cell receptor beta chain sequence and its context. Its antigen remains unidentified. This entry is derived from a study of cytomegalovirus exposure and HLA in healthy donors. Study outcomes and limitations: Earlier findings revealed that most TCR beta V segments proved productive either about 87% or about 30% of the time. In vitro work confirmed that a few CMV-associated chains recognize CMV antigens.

At the time of sampling, donors were nominally healthy, though unrecorded immune exposures were likely. PCR primers comprised 60 Vbeta and 13 Jbeta primers. Original analysis: A follow-up analysis tallied about 80 million unique TCR beta chains, approximately 10 million shared. Measured with immunoSEQ multiplex PCR; TCRdb has only the in-frame clones, and not every one. D and trimming were read from the DNA, whereas the V and J calls and clone size are those reported in that table. The table includes around 98,000 clones, roughly three quarters detected once. Germline CDR1 is LNHDA and CDR2 is SQIVND (reference sequence). The CDR3 covers 16 residues. With V trimmed by 5 bases and J by 8 bases, 14 bases remained unmatched.

The chain employs TRBV19 and TRBJ2-1; TRBD2 matches 8 bases. Material: PBMCs. This clonotype was obtained from a man in his forties in good health and CMV-seronegative. CDR3 protein: CASSVRTSPQVDEQFF. The CDR3 DNA reads TGTGCCAGTAGTGTCCGGACTAGCCCACAAGTAGATGAGCAGTTCTTC.